This TCR beta chain comes out of a study of blood T cell repertoires in COVID-19. Some clones are missing from TCRdb's copy, which holds only in-frame ones; the method was immunoSEQ multiplex PCR. Of approximately 74,000 clones in the sample, roughly 84% were seen once. Sequences were obtained from peripheral blood. This receptor was identified in a man aged 80 or over with active or convalescent COVID-19.

The CDR3, as DNA: TGTGCCAGCAGTTACGCGGGGGTAGCCAAAAACATTCAGTACTTC. Protein: CASSYAGVAKNIQYF. The rearrangement joins TRBV6-2 or TRBV6-3 to TRBJ2-4; 7 positions agree with TRBD2. V lost 2 bases, J lost 0 bases, and 1 base stayed unmatched. CDR1 is MNHEY, CDR2 SVGEGT, per germline. This CDR3 contains 15 residues.